Below are 24 T cell receptor beta chains sequenced from a single sample in a study of blood T cell repertoires in COVID-19. TCRdb keeps only in-frame clones here, not all; method: immunoSEQ multiplex PCR. This sample has under 85,000 clones; 84% occur once, and the top ten carry roughly 4%. The sample consisted of peripheral blood. All receptors derive from a man aged 45-65 years with acute or convalescent COVID-19.

This chain connects TRBV5-1 to TRBJ1-2, with 8 bases matching TRBD1. This CDR3 has 15 residues. The V gene's germline CDR1 is SGHRS and CDR2 YFSETQ. Germline trimming cut 4 bases from V and 0 bases from J; bases unmatched to any gene: 5. DNA for the CDR3: TGCGCCAGCAGCACTTCAGGGGGCTCTAACTATGGCTACACCTTC. Protein product: CASSTSGGSNYGYTF.

This rearrangement joins TRBV19 to TRBJ1-1; TRBD1 agrees at 9 bases. Trimming took 6 bases from V and 4 from J; bases not matched to a gene: 6. The CDR3 spans 14 residues. CDR1 is LNHDA and CDR2 is SQIVND in the germline V gene (reference sequence). DNA of the CDR3: TGTGCCAGTAGGGACAGGGGTTCGGGCACTGAAGCTTTCTTT. Translation: CASRDRGSGTEAFF. Drawing the rest from reference TRBV19 and TRBJ1-1, the complete variable domain is DGGITQSPKYLFRKEGQNVTLSCEQNLNHDAMYWYRQDPGQGLRLIYYSQIVNDFQKGDIAEGYSVSREKKESFPLTVTSAQKNPTAFYLCASRDRGSGTEAFFGQGTRLTVV.

The genes are TRBV4-1 and TRBJ2-3, with D perhaps TRBD2 (6 bases). Trimming stripped 1 base from V and 4 bases from J, with 15 bases between. Germline CDR1 and CDR2: MGHRA and YSYEKL. The CDR3 contains 16 residues. CDR3 residues: CASSQAGRLPSDTQYF. The CDR3 DNA reads TGCGCCAGCAGCCAAGCGGGGAGGCTACCCTCAGATACGCAGTATTTT.

The rearrangement uses TRBV4-2 and TRBJ2-1; 11 positions agree with TRBD2. Per germline, CDR1 LGHNA and CDR2 YNFKEQ. This CDR3 is 18 amino acids long. The V and J ends lost 0 bases and 7 bases, in that order; junction bases with no gene match: 11. DNA for the CDR3: TGTGCCAGCAGCCAAGAATTAACTAGCGGGAGTGGGAGAAATGAGCAGTTCTTC. It yields the protein CASSQELTSGSGRNEQFF.

This clone has just a few counts. The chain has TRBV7-2 and TRBJ2-1, with 13 bases fitting TRBD2. CDR3 length: 15 residues. Germline CDR1 SGHTA, CDR2 FQGNSA. With V trimmed by 5 bases and J by 6 bases, 4 bases remained unmatched. The CDR3 DNA sequence: TGTGCCAGCAGCCCCCGGACTAGCGGGGGCAATGAGCAGTTCTTC. Its protein is CASSPRTSGGNEQFF.

The chain is built from TRBV7-3 and TRBJ2-3, with TRBD2 as a possible D gene (6 bases). Germline CDR1 SGHTA, CDR2 FQGTGA. Trimming took 5 bases from V and 3 from J, leaving 9 bases between them. This CDR3 spans 13 amino acids. The CDR3 here is CASSPTRTDTQYF. The CDR3 DNA sequence: TGTGCCAGCAGCCCGACTAGAACAGATACGCAGTATTTT.

The chain has TRBV24-1 and TRBJ1-5, with 10 bases matching TRBD1. The junction had 4 bases not matched to a gene; V was cut back by 5 bases and J by 7 bases. The CDR3 covers 14 residues. Germline V gene lookup returns CDR1 KGHDR and CDR2 SFDVKD. CDR3: CATSGQGAAQPQHF. As DNA, the CDR3 is TGTGCCACCAGTGGACAGGGGGCCGCACAGCCCCAGCATTTT.

This clone was seen a single time. The chain is built from TRBV12-3 or TRBV12-4 and TRBJ2-2; tentative D call: TRBD1 (5 bases). V lost 5 bases, J lost 6 bases, and 10 bases lay in between. The CDR3 has 13 amino acids. CDR3: CASSAGIPGELFF. Here the CDR3 DNA reads TGTGCCAGCAGTGCAGGGATTCCCGGGGAGCTGTTTTTT.

The V call is TRBV4-3, the J call TRBJ1-1; D remains unclear. Per germline, CDR1 LGHNA and CDR2 YSLEER. The V end lost 1 base, the J end lost 8 bases, and 20 bases lay between the germline ends. The CDR3 consists of 16 residues. CDR3 nucleotides: TGCGCCAGCAGCCAAGGTTCTAAGAATCCCTATTCAGAAGCTTTCTTT. Its protein product is CASSQGSKNPYSEAFF.

The J gene is TRBJ2-3, the V gene TRBV5-1; D is possibly TRBD1 (5 bases). The V end was cut by 0 bases, the J end by 6 bases, with 11 bases between. Germline loops: CDR1 SGHRS, CDR2 YFSETQ. The CDR3 covers 14 residues. CDR3 nucleotides: TGCGCCAGCAGCTTGGGTTCAGGGTCGGATACGCAGTATTTT. Translation: CASSLGSGSDTQYF. Full variable domain (outside the CDR3, taken from reference TRBV5-1 and TRBJ2-3): KAGVTQTPRYLIKTRGQQVTLSCSPISGHRSVSWYQQTPGQGLQFLFEYFSETQRNKGNFPGRFSGRQFSNSRSEMNVSTLELGDSALYLCASSLGSGSDTQYFGPGTRLTVL.

The chain uses TRBV3-1 (or the pseudogene TRBV3-2) and TRBJ2-7, with 9 bases aligning to TRBD1. J gave up 3 bases and V 3 bases, and 6 bases lay outside the gene matches. CDR3 size: 15 residues. Germline V gives CDR1 LGHDT, CDR2 YNNKEL (reference sequence). CDR3 amino acids: CASSQPGTGIYEQYF. CDR3 coding DNA: TGTGCCAGCAGCCAGCCCGGGACAGGGATCTACGAGCAGTACTTC.

The chain couples TRBV11-1 to TRBJ1-1; 12 bases align to TRBD1. Losses at the gene ends were 4 bases for V and 5 bases for J; bases not matched to a gene: 5. This CDR3 is built from 15 residues. Germline CDR1 SGHAT, CDR2 FQDESV (reference sequence). The CDR3 nucleotides are TGTGCCAGCAGCTCGGGACAGGGGGCCCGGACTGAAGCTTTCTTT. It codes for CASSSGQGARTEAFF.

The chain links TRBV27 to TRBJ1-5; 7 nucleotides align to TRBD1. V dropped 4 bases and J dropped 4; count of bases not matched to a gene: 7. The germline CDR1 and CDR2 sequences are MNHEY and SMNVEV (reference sequence). The CDR3 length is 15 residues. In DNA form, the CDR3 reads TGTGCCAGCAGTTCCCTGGGACAGTATAATCAGCCCCAGCATTTT. Protein product: CASSSLGQYNQPQHF.

This rearrangement joins TRBV5-4 to TRBJ2-7; the match to TRBD1 covers 10 bases. CDR3 length: 15 amino acids. J gave up 2 bases and V 1 base, and 3 bases lay outside the gene matches. Germline V gene data show CDR1 as SGHNT and CDR2 as YYREEE (reference sequence). In DNA, the CDR3 is TGTGCCAGCAGCTTGTTTGGGACAGGGGCCTACGAGCAGTACTTC. Translated, it gives CASSLFGTGAYEQYF.

V gene TRBV7-9 combines with J gene TRBJ1-2; perhaps TRBD1 as D (6 bases). The CDR3 consists of 14 residues. Germline V CDR1 and CDR2: SEHNR, FQNEAQ (reference sequence). V shed 5 bases and J shed 8 bases, with 18 bases lying between them. The CDR3 nucleotides read TGTGCCAGCAGCCTGGGGGCCAGGGCATGGGGCTACACCTTC. It translates to CASSLGARAWGYTF.

The chain has TRBV27 and TRBJ1-5; TRBD1 matches at 10 bases. This CDR3 region has 15 residues. V shed 7 bases and J 8 bases; nucleotides not matched to a gene: 11. Germline V lookup: CDR1 MNHEY, CDR2 SMNVEV (reference sequence). The CDR3 DNA reads TGTGCCAGCATTCCCCGGGACAGGGGTCTCGAGCCCCAGCATTTT. Protein sequence: CASIPRDRGLEPQHF.

The rearrangement uses TRBV3-1 (or the pseudogene TRBV3-2) and TRBJ2-5; 10 positions agree with TRBD2. From germline, CDR1 is LGHDT and CDR2 YNNKEL (reference sequence). Germline trimming cut 4 bases from V and 2 bases from J; bases unmatched to any gene: 10. The CDR3 sequence is 17 residues long. CDR3 amino acids: CASSLNGEGLAQETQYF. The DNA for the CDR3 is TGTGCCAGCAGCCTAAATGGTGAGGGACTAGCGCAAGAGACCCAGTACTTC.

This chain uses TRBV6-5 with TRBJ2-1, with TRBD2 matching over 13 bases. V shed 0 bases and J 10 bases; nucleotides not matched to a gene: 3. This CDR3 spans 15 amino acids. The germline V gene has CDR1 MNHEY and CDR2 SVGAGI. The chain's CDR3 is CASSYSTSGRGEQFF. The CDR3 region has the DNA TGTGCCAGCAGTTACTCAACTAGCGGGAGGGGGGAGCAGTTCTTC.

The chain recombines TRBV7-2 with TRBJ2-7; 8 bases map to TRBD2. In germline, CDR1 is SGHTA, CDR2 FQGNSA. CDR3 length: 16 residues. V trimming: 5 bases; J trimming: 4 bases; junction bases outside the gene matches: 13. This CDR3 is CASSPQAGAPSYEQYF. In DNA form, the CDR3 reads TGTGCCAGCAGCCCACAAGCGGGGGCCCCCTCTTACGAGCAGTACTTC.

The CDR3 here is CASSQFPPSGLATDTQYF. As DNA, the CDR3 is TGTGCCAGCAGCCAATTCCCCCCGTCCGGACTAGCTACAGATACGCAGTATTTT. The chain links TRBV16 to TRBJ2-3, with 8 bases matching TRBD2. Looked up from germline, CDR1 is KGHSY and CDR2 is FQNENV. CDR3 length: 18 amino acids. J lost 3 bases, V lost 1 base, and 12 bases had no gene match.

The V gene is TRBV7-3, the J gene TRBJ2-5, with 9 bases matching TRBD2. This CDR3 has 15 residues. The V segment lost 8 bases and the J segment 4 bases; nucleotides outside the gene matches: 11. Germline V gives CDR1 SGHTA, CDR2 FQGTGA. The CDR3 nucleotides read TGTGCCAGCTCCCTGGCGGGGGGGCTTCCAGAGACCCAGTACTTC. It codes for CASSLAGGLPETQYF.

The J gene is TRBJ2-2, the V gene TRBV24-1, with TRBD1 as a possible D gene (6 bases). Germline V gene lookup returns CDR1 KGHDR and CDR2 SFDVKD. The CDR3 extends over 17 amino acids. Deletions cut 4 bases from V and 3 bases from J, with 17 bases between. CDR3 loop: CATSDVGAGSYTGELFF. The DNA for the CDR3 is TGTGCCACCAGTGACGTGGGGGCAGGGAGTTACACCGGGGAGCTGTTTTTT.

The J gene is TRBJ2-7, the V gene TRBV5-1; 11 bases are a match to TRBD1. Germline values: CDR1 SGHRS, CDR2 YFSETQ. This CDR3 is 14 amino acids long. Germline trimming cut 1 base from V and 5 bases from J; bases unmatched to any gene: 2. This CDR3 reads CASSLWTGGNEQYF. The CDR3 DNA is TGCGCCAGCAGCTTGTGGACAGGGGGCAACGAGCAGTACTTC.

The rearrangement joins TRBV7-6 to TRBJ2-1, with 9 bases identical to TRBD2. Germline assignment: CDR1 SGHVS and CDR2 FNYEAQ. Trimming removed 4 bases from V and 2 bases from J; junction bases left unmatched: 6. The CDR3 length is 16 residues. The CDR3 loop reads CASSSKTSGTYNEQFF. The CDR3 DNA is TGTGCCAGCAGCTCCAAGACTAGCGGAACCTACAATGAGCAGTTCTTC.